Below are 9 T cell receptor beta chains sequenced from a single sample in a study of T-cell memory formation after mild COVID-19. Each CDR3 protein is one row after TCRdb ran MiXCR on the 5' RACE reads. Of about 430,000 distinct CDR3 sequences in the sample, more than 15% are singletons; the top ten hold 20% to 25%. The source material was PBMCs or a T cell subset sorted from them (not recorded which). These receptors originate from a man younger than 35 who had mild COVID-19 (a few samples of this study predate the infection). Cell type and time point are not known.

The V and J genes are TRBV4-2 and TRBJ2-1; no clear D gene. CDR3 size: 14 residues. Germline CDR1 is LGHNA and CDR2 is YNFKEQ. V lost 0 bases and J 5 bases, leaving 8 bases between the germline ends. The CDR3, as DNA: TGTGCCAGCAGCCAAGACGGCCGAGACAATGAGCAGTTCTTC. This encodes CASSQDGRDNEQFF.

For the CDR3, the DNA is TGTGCCAGCAGCCTCCCTCAGGGGGGGGAGCAGTTCTTC. Amino acids: CASSLPQGGEQFF. The chain links TRBV7-2 to TRBJ2-1; D assignment may be TRBD1 or TRBD2 (7 bases each). The ends were cut back, 5 bases at V and 10 bases at J, with 15 bases in the middle. Germline V gene lookup returns CDR1 SGHTA and CDR2 FQGNSA. CDR3 length: 13 residues.

The chain is built from TRBV9 and TRBJ2-2; 8 bases match TRBD1. The germline V gene has CDR1 SGDLS and CDR2 YYNGEE. CDR3 length: 15 amino acids. J gave up 4 bases and V 2 bases, and 4 bases lay outside the gene matches. CDR3 region: CASSVRGRGTGELFF. CDR3 DNA: TGTGCCAGCAGCGTCAGGGGGCGGGGCACCGGGGAGCTGTTTTTT.

The rearrangement links TRBV20-1 to TRBJ1-2; a weak D match, TRBD1 (6 bases). CDR1 DFQATT and CDR2 SNEGSKA come from the germline V gene (reference sequence). There are 15 residues in the CDR3. V lost 3 bases to trimming and J lost 4 bases, with 18 bases between them. The CDR3 DNA sequence: TGCAGTGCTAGGGAAACTGGGGGGGCGGTCTATGGCTACACCTTC. Its translation: CSARETGGAVYGYTF.

This clonotype occurred a few times. This chain joins TRBV7-3 and TRBJ2-6; possible D gene TRBD2, 5 bases. Trimming cost V 5 bases and J 2 bases, with 16 bases left between them. The germline V gene has CDR1 SGHTA and CDR2 FQGTGA. CDR3 size: 17 residues. The CDR3: CASSVNGAGTGANVLTF. CDR3 nucleotides: TGTGCCAGCAGCGTGAACGGCGCGGGCACTGGGGCCAACGTCCTGACTTTC.

In this sample, this clonotype turned up a few times. The J gene is TRBJ1-2, the V gene TRBV20-1; 9 positions agree with TRBD1. Germline V gives CDR1 DFQATT, CDR2 SNEGSKA (reference sequence). The CDR3 totals 16 residues. The V and J ends lost 5 bases and 7 bases, in that order; junction bases with no gene match: 17. Here the CDR3 reads CSAYLSDRGIWGGYTF. The DNA for the CDR3 is TGCAGTGCTTATCTATCGGACAGGGGCATTTGGGGTGGCTACACCTTC.

The chain links TRBV4-2 to TRBJ1-3; D unresolved. This CDR3 is 13 amino acids long. Germline-derived CDR1 and CDR2 are LGHNA and YNFKEQ. V was pared by 0 bases and J by 4 bases, with 4 bases between. CDR3 nucleotides: TGTGCCAGCAGCCAAGAGGTGGGAAACACCATATATTTT. Its protein is CASSQEVGNTIYF.

This chain links TRBV6-2 or TRBV6-3 with TRBJ2-7, with D perhaps matching TRBD2 (5 bases). The CDR3 has 12 amino acids. V was trimmed by 0 bases and J by 7 bases, leaving 7 bases between them. Germline loops: CDR1 MNHEY, CDR2 SVGEGT. This CDR3 reads CASSYSRGEQYV. Written as DNA, the CDR3 is TGTGCCAGCAGTTACTCTCGAGGGGAGCAGTACGTC.

This chain uses TRBV7-3 with TRBJ2-6; D is ambiguous. CDR1 and CDR2 from the germline V gene are SGHTA and FQGTGA. The CDR3 extends over 17 amino acids. Trimming removed 1 base from V and 0 bases from J, with 10 bases in between. DNA of the CDR3: TGTGCCAGCAGCTTAAACCCCGGAGCCTCTGGGGCCAACGTCCTGACTTTC. As protein: CASSLNPGASGANVLTF.